This T cell receptor beta chain derives from a study of technical replicates of blood from a handful of donors listed by TCRdb under 2017. Library preparation employed the immunoSEQ multiplex PCR assay. In TCRdb, the immuneACCESS table is reduced to in-frame sequences with V and J assigned. These tables do not hold every clone; where another copy was compared, an unresolved V gene accounts for under half, and the others remain unexplained. In all, the sample holds around 90,000 clones, and about 93% of those were seen once. About 0.27% of the sample is taken by the ten largest. Regarding this clone: Its antigen specificity is not known. Base qualities are not recorded, but no much larger clone differs from it by a single base.

The germline V gene sets CDR1 to KGHSH and CDR2 to LQKENI. The germline V end is reduced by 3 bases and the J end by 0 bases; junction bases left unmatched: 4. The CDR3 numbers 16 residues from cysteine through phenylalanine. Left in the record is the CDR3 DNA by itself, 48 bases read in frame from the first base. Recombination connected TRBV18 to TRBJ2-3, and TRBD2 aligns with 9 junction nucleotides. Sequences were obtained from T cells isolated from PBMCs. The sequence came from a human donor in good health. The DNA reads TGTGCCAGCTCACCGCCGGGACTAGCCAGCACAGATACGCAGTATTTT. This codes for CASSPPGLASTDTQYF.